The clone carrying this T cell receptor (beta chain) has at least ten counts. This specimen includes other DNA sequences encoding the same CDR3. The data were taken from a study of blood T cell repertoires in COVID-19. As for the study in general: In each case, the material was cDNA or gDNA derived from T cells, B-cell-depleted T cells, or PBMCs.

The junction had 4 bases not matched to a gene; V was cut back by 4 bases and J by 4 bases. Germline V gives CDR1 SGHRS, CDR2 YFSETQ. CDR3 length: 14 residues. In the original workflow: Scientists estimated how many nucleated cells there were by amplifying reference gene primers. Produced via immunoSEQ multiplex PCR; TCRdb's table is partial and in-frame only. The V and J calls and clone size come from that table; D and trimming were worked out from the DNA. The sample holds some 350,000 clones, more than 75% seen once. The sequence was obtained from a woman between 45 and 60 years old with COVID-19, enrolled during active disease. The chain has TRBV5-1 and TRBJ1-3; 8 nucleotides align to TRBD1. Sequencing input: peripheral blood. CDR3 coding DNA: TGCGCCAGCAGCCTGACAGGGGCGGGAAACACCATATATTTT. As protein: CASSLTGAGNTIYF.